Listed below are T cell receptor beta chains from one sample, sequenced in a study of shared clonotypes between healthy human individuals. Produced via immunoSEQ multiplex PCR; TCRdb's table is partial and in-frame only. Of over 950,000 clones listed, 70% to 85% are singletons. Material: memory CD4+ T cells from PBMCs. The receptors stem from a man aged 18 to 29 in good health. Some clones in this sample may be carry-over from other donors' samples. CDR3s include the opening cysteine and the closing phenylalanine or tryptophan. A D gene is named only where the DNA matches it firmly. For some rows the clone size is stated as once, few or many, or as a class when expanded; others skip it.

J: TRBJ2-2; V: TRBV28; length: 14; size: .; D: .; DNA: TGTGCCAGCAGTTTATTGGCAGGCTCCGGGGAGCTGTTTTTT; CDR3: CASSLLAGSGELFF
J: TRBJ1-1; V: TRBV27; length: 15; size: .; D: .; DNA: TGTGCCAGCAGTTTGGCAGGGATTAGTTACACTGAAGCTTTCTTT; CDR3: CASSLAGISYTEAFF
J: TRBJ1-2; V: TRBV28; length: 14; size: .; D: .; DNA: TGTGCCAGCAACGAGGGGGGGCCTAACTATGGCTACACCTTC; CDR3: CASNEGGPNYGYTF
J: TRBJ2-7; V: TRBV28; length: 11; size: .; D: TRBD2; DNA: TGTGCCAGCACCGATGGACTAGCTGGGGACTTC; CDR3: CASTDGLAGDF
J: TRBJ2-1; V: TRBV5-4; length: 13; size: .; D: .; DNA: TGTGCCAGCAGCTTGAGACTAGACAATGAGCAGTTCTTC; CDR3: CASSLRLDNEQFF
J: TRBJ1-4; V: TRBV2; length: 17; size: .; D: .; DNA: TGTGCCAGCAGTGGGGGAGCGGTATGGGTTTTGGATGAAAAACTGTTTTTT; CDR3: CASSGGAVWVLDEKLFF
J: TRBJ1-1; V: TRBV10-1; length: 11; size: few; D: .; DNA: TGCGCCAGCAGTGAGGACGGTGAAGCTTTCTTT; CDR3: CASSEDGEAFF
J: TRBJ1-2; V: TRBV28; length: 12; size: .; D: .; DNA: TGTGCCAGCGGGTCTCTCGGGGATGGCTACACCTTC; CDR3: CASGSLGDGYTF
J: TRBJ2-5; V: TRBV10-3; length: 15; size: .; D: .; DNA: TGTGCCATCAGTGCGACTTCCTTGGGTCGGGAGACCCAGTACTTC; CDR3: CAISATSLGRETQYF
J: TRBJ1-2; V: TRBV6-5; length: 14; size: once; D: .; DNA: TGTGCCAGCAGTTATGGACGGGCTAACTATGGCTACACCTTC; CDR3: CASSYGRANYGYTF
J: TRBJ2-7; V: TRBV27; length: 12; size: .; D: .; DNA: TGTGCCAGCAGCCGGGGTGCCTACGAGCAGTACTTC; CDR3: CASSRGAYEQYF
J: TRBJ2-3; V: TRBV5-1; length: 14; size: .; D: .; DNA: TGCGCCAGCAGCTTTAAGGGCGGCACAGATACGCAGTATTTT; CDR3: CASSFKGGTDTQYF
J: TRBJ2-7; V: TRBV6-5; length: 14; size: .; D: TRBD2; DNA: TGTGCCAGCAGAGCTCGGGGGGACTACTACGAGCAGTACTTC; CDR3: CASRARGDYYEQYF
J: TRBJ2-1; V: TRBV11-3; length: 16; size: .; D: .; DNA: TGTGCCAGCAGCCCAGGGGGCGGGGGCGGCTACAATGAGCAGTTCTTC; CDR3: CASSPGGGGGYNEQFF
J: TRBJ2-5; V: TRBV5-1; length: 12; size: .; D: .; DNA: TGCGCCAGCAGCTTGAACCGAGAGACCCAGTACTTC; CDR3: CASSLNRETQYF
J: TRBJ1-5; V: TRBV30; length: 15; size: few; D: .; DNA: TGTGCCTGGAGTGTGACGGGTTGGACCGATCAGCCCCAGCATTTT; CDR3: CAWSVTGWTDQPQHF
J: TRBJ2-7; V: TRBV28; length: 14; size: .; D: TRBD1; DNA: TGTGCCAGCAGTTCGGGACAGGGGGCCTACGAGCAGTACTTC; CDR3: CASSSGQGAYEQYF
J: TRBJ2-2; V: TRBV27; length: 15; size: .; D: .; DNA: TGTGCCAGCAGCCCGTTGGGCGTCGGTCACGGGGAGCTGTTTTTT; CDR3: CASSPLGVGHGELFF
J: TRBJ1-4; V: TRBV6-1; length: 14; size: few; D: TRBD1; DNA: TGTGCCAGCAGTGAAGTGACAGGGGGCGATAAACTGTTTTTT; CDR3: CASSEVTGGDKLFF
J: TRBJ1-2; V: TRBV9; length: 16; size: .; D: TRBD1; DNA: TGTGCCAGCAGCGGACAACAGACAGGGGACCTCGATGGCTACACCTTC; CDR3: CASSGQQTGDLDGYTF
J: TRBJ2-5; V: TRBV2; length: 13; size: .; D: .; DNA: TGTGCCAGCAGTGGAATCAGCACGGAGACCCAGTACTTC; CDR3: CASSGISTETQYF
J: TRBJ1-5; V: TRBV7-9; length: 17; size: .; D: .; DNA: TGTGCCAGCAGCCGTATTTTAGGCCCAAATAGCAATCAGCCCCAGCATTTT; CDR3: CASSRILGPNSNQPQHF
J: TRBJ2-2; V: TRBV5-4; length: 17; size: .; D: .; DNA: TGTGCCAGCAACAAACAGTGGGGGGCCGGGAACACCGGGGAGCTGTTTTTT; CDR3: CASNKQWGAGNTGELFF
J: TRBJ1-2; V: TRBV5-8; length: 14; size: .; D: TRBD1; DNA: TGTGCCAGCAGCTTGACCGGGACAGACTATGGCTACACCTTC; CDR3: CASSLTGTDYGYTF
J: TRBJ2-7; V: TRBV10-3; length: 13; size: .; D: .; DNA: TGTGCCATCAGCGGTATTCCCTTCTACGAGCAGTACTTC; CDR3: CAISGIPFYEQYF
J: TRBJ1-1; V: TRBV19; length: 14; size: once; D: .; DNA: TGTGCCAGTAGTATCCGAGGGCTTAAGACTGAAGCTTTCTTT; CDR3: CASSIRGLKTEAFF
J: TRBJ1-3; V: TRBV28; length: 11; size: .; D: .; DNA: TGTGCGACTAAACGTGGAAACACCATATATTTT; CDR3: CATKRGNTIYF
J: TRBJ2-3; V: TRBV28; length: 16; size: .; D: TRBD1; DNA: TGTGCCAGCAGTCGATCCCGGGACAGGGTTACAGATACGCAGTATTTT; CDR3: CASSRSRDRVTDTQYF
J: TRBJ2-3; V: TRBV28; length: 17; size: .; D: TRBD2; DNA: TGTGCCAGCAGGGACTCGCTTGGGAGGGCCCGGACAGATACGCAGTATTTT; CDR3: CASRDSLGRARTDTQYF
J: TRBJ2-3; V: TRBV27; length: 15; size: few; D: .; DNA: TGTGCCAGCAGTCGACGGGGCGGGAGCACAGATACGCAGTATTTT; CDR3: CASSRRGGSTDTQYF